This T cell receptor beta chain was identified in a study of control samples from healthy donors and cancer patients. CDR1 and CDR2 (germline): LNHDA, SQIVND (reference sequence). Trimming stripped 5 bases from V and 0 bases from J, with 16 bases between. The length of the CDR3 is 17 residues. Sequenced by immunoSEQ multiplex PCR; TCRdb stores in-frame clones only, minus some. The data hold 150,000 or so clones, with roughly 93% observed a single time. This TCR came from a man younger than 35 in good health. The rearrangement links TRBV19 to TRBJ1-4; D remains ambiguous. Sequencing used blood. The CDR3 protein is CASSWGTTIATNEKLFF. DNA for the CDR3: TGTGCCAGTAGTTGGGGTACGACGATCGCAACTAATGAAAAACTGTTTTTT.